Listed below are T cell receptor beta chains from one sample, sequenced in a study of CD8+ T cells in alopecia areata. Measured with immunoSEQ multiplex PCR; TCRdb has only the in-frame clones, and not every one. Found here are more than 100,000 clones, 50% to 60% of them singletons; the top ten hold about 4.9%. The source was CD4+ T cells sorted from blood, collected at week 0. All receptors derive from a human donor with alopecia areata. The CDR3 runs from the conserved cysteine through the conserved F or W. D genes are given only for firm matches. Clone size is shown for a subset of rows, as once, few, many or a class of expanded clone.

j_call	d_call	clone_size	v_call	cdr3_nt	cdr3_aa
TRBJ2-5	NA	few	TRBV7-2	TGTGCCAGCAGCTCGACGATTGAGGGTGCCCAGTACTTC	CASSSTIEGAQYF
TRBJ2-1	NA	NA	TRBV25-1	TGTGCCAGCAGTGAAGGGGTGAGACTGGGTGAGCAGTTCTTC	CASSEGVRLGEQFF
TRBJ2-1	TRBD2	once	TRBV5-1	TGCGCCACCAGAGTACTAGCGGGAGACAATGAGCAGTTCTTC	CATRVLAGDNEQFF
TRBJ2-7	NA	NA	TRBV18	TGTGCCAGCTCATATTCGAGGGTAGGGAAGAACTACGAGCAGTACTTC	CASSYSRVGKNYEQYF
TRBJ1-2	NA	few	TRBV28	TGTGCCAGCGGAGTACCGGGGACCTATGGCTACACCTTC	CASGVPGTYGYTF
TRBJ2-5	TRBD1	few	TRBV23-1	TGCGCCAGCAGTCACTCGGGACAGGGGTTCAAAGAGACCCAGTACTTC	CASSHSGQGFKETQYF
TRBJ1-3	NA	NA	TRBV28	TGTGCCAGCAGCCCCCTCACCGGGACCGGTGGAAACACCATATATTTT	CASSPLTGTGGNTIYF
TRBJ1-1	NA	NA	TRBV6-5	TGTGCCAGTGGACAGAGGAACACTGAAGCTTTCTTT	CASGQRNTEAFF
TRBJ2-3	NA	few	TRBV5-1	TGCGCCAGCAGCTACCTCGGTAGGGTCAATCTCGGCGCAGATACGCAGTATTTT	CASSYLGRVNLGADTQYF
TRBJ1-2	NA	NA	TRBV29-1	TGCAGCGTTGAACGGGCGGATGATGGCTACACCTTC	CSVERADDGYTF
TRBJ1-1	TRBD1	NA	TRBV5-4	TGTGCCAGCAGCTTGGCCGGGACAGGGAACACTGAAGCTTTCTTT	CASSLAGTGNTEAFF
TRBJ2-3	NA	NA	TRBV9	TGTGCCAGCAGCGTAGAAGGGCGCACAGATACGCAGTATTTT	CASSVEGRTDTQYF
TRBJ1-1	NA	NA	TRBV7-9	TGTGCCAGCAGCCCGATGGGGGGGGACCGTCATCGGGCTGAAGCTTTCTTT	CASSPMGGDRHRAEAFF
TRBJ2-1	TRBD2	few	TRBV7-2	TGTGCCAGCAGCTCCCATAGCGGGGGCCACTCCTACAATGAGCAGTTCTTC	CASSSHSGGHSYNEQFF
TRBJ2-7	NA	few	TRBV5-1	TGCGCCAGCAGCTTGGCACAGGTCGGGGAGCAGTACTTC	CASSLAQVGEQYF
TRBJ2-3	TRBD2	NA	TRBV2	TGTGCCAGCAGAGGACTAGCGGGATTAACGCAGTATTTT	CASRGLAGLTQYF
TRBJ2-7	NA	NA	TRBV6-5	TGTGCCAGCAGACACTCGTATGGAGGGGAGTACGAGCAGTACTTC	CASRHSYGGEYEQYF
TRBJ1-5	NA	NA	TRBV19	TGTGCCAGTAGTCGGACCTTCGGCAGCAATCAGCCCCAGCATTTT	CASSRTFGSNQPQHF
TRBJ2-6	TRBD1	NA	TRBV18	TGTGCCAGCTCACGGGACAGGGGAACTGGGGCCAACGTCCTGACTTTC	CASSRDRGTGANVLTF
TRBJ2-7	NA	NA	TRBV23-1	TGCGCCAGCAGTCATGGGCAGGGGATGGCCTACGAGCAGTACTTC	CASSHGQGMAYEQYF
TRBJ2-1	TRBD2	few	TRBV7-8	TGTGCCAGCAGCCGGGAGGGACTAGCGAGGAATGAGCAGTTCTTC	CASSREGLARNEQFF
TRBJ1-4	NA	NA	TRBV7-9	TGTGCCAGCAGCTTACTCGAAAAACTGTTTTTT	CASSLLEKLFF
TRBJ2-3	NA	NA	TRBV14	TGTGCCAGCAGTTCCCAGGGGGGGACAGATACGCAGTATTTT	CASSSQGGTDTQYF
TRBJ2-7	TRBD2	NA	TRBV4-3	TGCGCCAGCAGCCAAGTCACTTCCGGGAGGGGCTCCTACGAGCAGTACTTC	CASSQVTSGRGSYEQYF
TRBJ2-4	NA	NA	TRBV11-2	TGTGCCAGCAGCTTCAGGGGTCACCCGGGGTACTTC	CASSFRGHPGYF
TRBJ2-7	TRBD2	few	TRBV30	TGTGCCTGGAGAGCGGGAGGATCGTACGAGCAGTACTTC	CAWRAGGSYEQYF
TRBJ2-5	NA	NA	TRBV30	TGTGCCTGGACGGGAGCACAAGAGACCCAGTACTTC	CAWTGAQETQYF
TRBJ2-1	NA	NA	TRBV7-2	TGTGCCAGCAGCCCCAATCTCCGGGGCCTTCTGGGGAATGAGCAGTTCTTC	CASSPNLRGLLGNEQFF
TRBJ1-4	TRBD1	NA	TRBV4-2	TGTGCCAGCAGCCAAGATGGGACAGGCTATGAAAAACTGTTTTTT	CASSQDGTGYEKLFF
TRBJ2-2	TRBD2	NA	TRBV6-6	TGTGCCAGCAAAGATAGCGGGGGGGCTACCGGGGAGCTGTTTTTT	CASKDSGGATGELFF
TRBJ1-2	TRBD1	NA	TRBV19	TGTGCCAGTAGCAAAGGGACAGACTATGGCTACACCTTC	CASSKGTDYGYTF
TRBJ2-7	TRBD1	NA	TRBV19	TGTGCCAGTAGTAGCTCAGGGGGATCCTACGAGCAGTACTTC	CASSSSGGSYEQYF
TRBJ1-4	NA	NA	TRBV6-5	TGTGCCAGCAGTGTTACAGCAACTAATGAAAAACTGTTTTTT	CASSVTATNEKLFF
TRBJ2-7	TRBD1	few	TRBV28	TGTGCCAGCAGTCAGGGGGTGGGCGAGCAGTACTTC	CASSQGVGEQYF
TRBJ2-3	NA	few	TRBV6-1	TGTGCCAGCAGTGAAACGGGAGATACGCAGTATTTT	CASSETGDTQYF
TRBJ2-7	NA	NA	TRBV9	TGTGCCAGCAGCGTAGGGGGCAGGGCCTCCTACGAGCAGTACTTC	CASSVGGRASYEQYF
TRBJ1-1	TRBD1	NA	TRBV6-1	TGTGCCAGCAGTGAACAGGGGGTGAACACTGAAGCTTTCTTT	CASSEQGVNTEAFF
TRBJ2-7	TRBD2	NA	TRBV5-1	TGCGCCAGCAGTTTCTCTAGCGGGACCGCCTACGAGCAGTACTTC	CASSFSSGTAYEQYF
TRBJ1-2	NA	NA	TRBV6-5	TGTGCCAGCACCCCGGGGGACTATGGCTACACCTTC	CASTPGDYGYTF
TRBJ2-7	TRBD1	few	TRBV27	TGTGCCAGCAGTTGGACAGGGCCCTACGAGCAGTACTTC	CASSWTGPYEQYF
TRBJ2-7	TRBD1	NA	TRBV5-4	TGTGCCAGCAGCCGGACCGGGACAGGGGACGAGCAGTACTTC	CASSRTGTGDEQYF
TRBJ1-1	NA	NA	TRBV5-4	TGTGCCAGCAGGACGGGGGGAGAGAACACTGAAGCTTTCTTT	CASRTGGENTEAFF
TRBJ2-5	TRBD2	NA	TRBV19	TGTGCCAGTAATTCGGGACTAGCATCGGAGACCCAGTACTTC	CASNSGLASETQYF
TRBJ2-2	NA	NA	TRBV28	TGTGCCAGCAGCAGTAGTGCCGGGGAGCTGTTTTTT	CASSSSAGELFF
TRBJ2-1	NA	NA	TRBV5-1	TGCGCCAGCAGCTTGGTTAGGAATGAGCAGTTCTTC	CASSLVRNEQFF
TRBJ1-3	TRBD1	NA	TRBV7-9	TGTGCCAGCAGCCGCCGGACAGGGTATTTGCAAGGAAACACCATATATTTT	CASSRRTGYLQGNTIYF
TRBJ2-3	NA	few	TRBV6-1	TGTGCCAGCAGAGACTCGTCGGACTTGCAGTATTTT	CASRDSSDLQYF
TRBJ1-1	TRBD1	NA	TRBV19	TGTGCCAGTAGTTCAACCGACAGGGTCGGCACTGAAGCTTTCTTT	CASSSTDRVGTEAFF